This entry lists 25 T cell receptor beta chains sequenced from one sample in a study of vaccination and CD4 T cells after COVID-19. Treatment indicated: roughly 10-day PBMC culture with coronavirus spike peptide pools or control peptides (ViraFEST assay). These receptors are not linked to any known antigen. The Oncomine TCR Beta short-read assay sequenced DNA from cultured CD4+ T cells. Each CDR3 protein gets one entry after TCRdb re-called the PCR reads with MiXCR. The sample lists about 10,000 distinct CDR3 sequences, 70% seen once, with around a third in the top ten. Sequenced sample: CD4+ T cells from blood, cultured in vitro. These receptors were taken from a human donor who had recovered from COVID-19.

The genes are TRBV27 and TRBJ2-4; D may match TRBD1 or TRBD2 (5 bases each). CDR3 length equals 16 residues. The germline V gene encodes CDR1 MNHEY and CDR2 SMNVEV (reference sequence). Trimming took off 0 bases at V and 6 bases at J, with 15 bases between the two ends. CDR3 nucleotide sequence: TGTGCCAGCAGTTTATCCTCCGGGACCTTCCGAAACATTCAGTACTTC. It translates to CASSLSSGTFRNIQYF.

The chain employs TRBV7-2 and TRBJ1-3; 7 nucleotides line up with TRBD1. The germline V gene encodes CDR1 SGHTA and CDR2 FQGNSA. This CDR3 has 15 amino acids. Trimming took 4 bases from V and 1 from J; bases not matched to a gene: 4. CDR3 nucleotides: TGTGCCAGCAGCTCGAGACAGGGTTCTGGAAACACCATATATTTT. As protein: CASSSRQGSGNTIYF.

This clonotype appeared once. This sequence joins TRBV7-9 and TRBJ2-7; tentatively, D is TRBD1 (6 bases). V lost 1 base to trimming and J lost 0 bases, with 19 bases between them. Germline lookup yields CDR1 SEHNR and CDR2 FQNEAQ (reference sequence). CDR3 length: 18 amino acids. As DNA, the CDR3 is TGTGCCAGCAGCTTAGATTCCCCGACAGGCCTCCGCTCCTACGAGCAGTACTTC. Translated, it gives CASSLDSPTGLRSYEQYF.

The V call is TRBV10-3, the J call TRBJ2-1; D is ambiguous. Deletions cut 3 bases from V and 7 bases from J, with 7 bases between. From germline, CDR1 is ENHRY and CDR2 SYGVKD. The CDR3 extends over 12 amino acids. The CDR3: CAISERGNEQFF. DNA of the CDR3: TGTGCCATCAGTGAAAGAGGAAATGAGCAGTTCTTC.

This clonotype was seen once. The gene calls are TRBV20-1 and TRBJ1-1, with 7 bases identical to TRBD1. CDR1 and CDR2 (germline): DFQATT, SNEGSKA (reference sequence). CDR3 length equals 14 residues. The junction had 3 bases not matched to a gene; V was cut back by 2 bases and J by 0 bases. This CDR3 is CSARQGGLNTEAFF. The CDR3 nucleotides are TGCAGTGCTAGACAGGGGGGCTTGAACACTGAAGCTTTCTTT.

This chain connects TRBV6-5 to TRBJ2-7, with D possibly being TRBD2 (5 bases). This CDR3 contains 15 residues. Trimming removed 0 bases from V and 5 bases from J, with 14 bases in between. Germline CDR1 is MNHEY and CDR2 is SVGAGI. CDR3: CASSYSRQAGNEQYF. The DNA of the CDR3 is TGTGCCAGCAGTTACTCGAGGCAGGCCGGGAACGAGCAGTACTTC.

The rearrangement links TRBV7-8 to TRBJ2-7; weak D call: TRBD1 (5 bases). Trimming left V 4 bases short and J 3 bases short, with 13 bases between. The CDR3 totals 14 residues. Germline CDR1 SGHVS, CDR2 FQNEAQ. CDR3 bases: TGTGCCAGCAGCTCTAGACCGACAGACTACGAGCAGTACTTC. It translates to CASSSRPTDYEQYF. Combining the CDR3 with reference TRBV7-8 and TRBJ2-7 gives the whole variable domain GAGVSQSPRYKVAKRGQDVALRCDPISGHVSLFWYQQALGQGPEFLTYFQNEAQLDKSGLPSDRFFAERPEGSVSTLKIQRTQQEDSAVYLCASSSRPTDYEQYFGPGTRLTVT.

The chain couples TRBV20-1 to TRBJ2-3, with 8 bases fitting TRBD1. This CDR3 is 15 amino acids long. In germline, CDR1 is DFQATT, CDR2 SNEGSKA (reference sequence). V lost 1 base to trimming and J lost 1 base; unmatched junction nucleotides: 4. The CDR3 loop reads CSARAMTGGTDTQYF. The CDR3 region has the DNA TGCAGTGCTAGAGCCATGACAGGGGGCACAGATACGCAGTATTTT.

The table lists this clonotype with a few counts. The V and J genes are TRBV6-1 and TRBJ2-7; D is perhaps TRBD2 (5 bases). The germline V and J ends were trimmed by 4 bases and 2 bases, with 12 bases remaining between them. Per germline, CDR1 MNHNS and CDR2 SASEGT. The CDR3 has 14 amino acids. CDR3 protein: CASSVASRAYEQYF. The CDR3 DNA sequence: TGTGCCAGCAGTGTAGCGTCAAGGGCCTACGAGCAGTACTTC.

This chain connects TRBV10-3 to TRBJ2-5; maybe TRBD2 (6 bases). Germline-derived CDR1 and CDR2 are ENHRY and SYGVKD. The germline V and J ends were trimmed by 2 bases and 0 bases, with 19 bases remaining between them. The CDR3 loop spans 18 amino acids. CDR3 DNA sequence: TGTGCCATCAGTGAGGCCTCGATAGCGGCACCGTACCAAGAGACCCAGTACTTC. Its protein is CAISEASIAAPYQETQYF.

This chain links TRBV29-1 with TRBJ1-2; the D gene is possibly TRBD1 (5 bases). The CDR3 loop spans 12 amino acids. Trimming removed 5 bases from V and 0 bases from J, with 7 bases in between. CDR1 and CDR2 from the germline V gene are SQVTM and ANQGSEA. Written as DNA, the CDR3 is TGCAGCGTTAGGGACTCTAACTATGGCTACACCTTC. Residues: CSVRDSNYGYTF. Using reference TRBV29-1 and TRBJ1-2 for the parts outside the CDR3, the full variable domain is SAVISQKPSRDICQRGTSLTIQCQVDSQVTMMFWYRQQPGQSLTLIATANQGSEATYESGFVIDKFPISRPNLTFSTLTVSNMSPEDSSIYLCSVRDSNYGYTFGSGTRLTVV.

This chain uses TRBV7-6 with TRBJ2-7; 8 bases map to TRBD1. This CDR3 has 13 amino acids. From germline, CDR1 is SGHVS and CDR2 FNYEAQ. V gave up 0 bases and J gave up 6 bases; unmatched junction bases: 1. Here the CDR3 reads CASSLADRAEQYF. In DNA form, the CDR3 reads TGTGCCAGCAGCTTAGCGGACAGGGCCGAGCAGTACTTC.

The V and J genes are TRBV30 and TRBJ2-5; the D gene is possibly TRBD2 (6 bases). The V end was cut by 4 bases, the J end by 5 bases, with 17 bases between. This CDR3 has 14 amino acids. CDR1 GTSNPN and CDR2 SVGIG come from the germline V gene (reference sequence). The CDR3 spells CAWKSSPSAETQYF. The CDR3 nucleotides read TGTGCCTGGAAATCTAGTCCTAGCGCGGAGACCCAGTACTTC.

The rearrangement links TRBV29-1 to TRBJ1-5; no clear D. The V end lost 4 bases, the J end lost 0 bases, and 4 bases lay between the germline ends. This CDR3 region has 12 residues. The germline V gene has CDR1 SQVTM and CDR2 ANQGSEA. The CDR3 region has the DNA TGCAGCGTTGGGTATAGCAATCAGCCCCAGCATTTT. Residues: CSVGYSNQPQHF. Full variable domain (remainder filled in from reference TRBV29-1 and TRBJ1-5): SAVISQKPSRDICQRGTSLTIQCQVDSQVTMMFWYRQQPGQSLTLIATANQGSEATYESGFVIDKFPISRPNLTFSTLTVSNMSPEDSSIYLCSVGYSNQPQHFGDGTRLSIL.

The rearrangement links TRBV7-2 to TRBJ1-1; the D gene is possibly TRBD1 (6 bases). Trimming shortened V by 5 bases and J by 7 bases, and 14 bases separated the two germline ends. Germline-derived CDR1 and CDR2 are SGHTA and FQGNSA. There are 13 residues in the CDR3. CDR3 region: CASSPGGRGEAFF. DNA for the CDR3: TGTGCCAGCAGCCCGGGAGGCAGGGGTGAAGCTTTCTTT.

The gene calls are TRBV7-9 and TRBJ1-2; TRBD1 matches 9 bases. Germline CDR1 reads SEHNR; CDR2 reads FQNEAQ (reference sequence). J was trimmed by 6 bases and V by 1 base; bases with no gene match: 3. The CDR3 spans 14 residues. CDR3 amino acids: CASSLDRGHDGYTF. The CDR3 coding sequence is TGTGCCAGCAGCTTAGACAGGGGGCACGATGGCTACACCTTC. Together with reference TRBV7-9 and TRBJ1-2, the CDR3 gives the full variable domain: DTGVSQNPRHKITKRGQNVTFRCDPISEHNRLYWYRQTLGQGPEFLTYFQNEAQLEKSRLLSDRFSAERPKGSFSTLEIQRTEQGDSAMYLCASSLDRGHDGYTFGSGTRLTVV.

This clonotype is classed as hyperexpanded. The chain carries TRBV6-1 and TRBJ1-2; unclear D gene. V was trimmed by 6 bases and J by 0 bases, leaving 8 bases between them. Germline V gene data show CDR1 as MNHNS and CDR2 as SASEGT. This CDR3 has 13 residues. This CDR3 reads CASSQGANYGYTF. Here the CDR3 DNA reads TGTGCCAGCAGCCAAGGTGCTAACTATGGCTACACCTTC.

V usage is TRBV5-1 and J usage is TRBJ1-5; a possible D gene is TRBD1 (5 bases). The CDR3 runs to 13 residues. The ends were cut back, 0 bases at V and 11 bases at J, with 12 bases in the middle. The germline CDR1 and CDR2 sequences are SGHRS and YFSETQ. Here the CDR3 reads CASSLAGGEAQHF. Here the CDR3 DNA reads TGCGCCAGCAGCTTGGCCGGGGGGGAGGCCCAGCATTTT.

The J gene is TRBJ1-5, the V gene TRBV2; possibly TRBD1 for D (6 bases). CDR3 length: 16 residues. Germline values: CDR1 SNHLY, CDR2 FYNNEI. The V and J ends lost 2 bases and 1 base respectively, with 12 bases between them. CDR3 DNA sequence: TGTGCCAGCAGTGAACAGGGGACCGCGAGCAATCAGCCCCAGCATTTT. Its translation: CASSEQGTASNQPQHF.

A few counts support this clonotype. The CDR3 reads CATSPRGAEETQYF. CDR3 nucleotides: TGTGCCACCAGTCCGAGAGGGGCCGAAGAGACCCAGTACTTC. This rearrangement joins TRBV15 to TRBJ2-5; either TRBD1 or TRBD2 may fit D (5 bases each). The CDR3 spans 14 residues. Trimming stripped 6 bases from V and 3 bases from J, with 14 bases between. Germline V gene lookup returns CDR1 LNHNV and CDR2 YYDKDF (reference sequence).

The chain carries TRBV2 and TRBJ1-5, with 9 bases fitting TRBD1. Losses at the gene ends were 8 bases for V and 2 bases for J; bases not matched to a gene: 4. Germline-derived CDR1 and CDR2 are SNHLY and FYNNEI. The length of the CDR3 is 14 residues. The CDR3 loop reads CASAGDRGNQPQHF. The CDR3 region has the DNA TGTGCCAGCGCTGGGGACAGGGGCAATCAGCCCCAGCATTTT.

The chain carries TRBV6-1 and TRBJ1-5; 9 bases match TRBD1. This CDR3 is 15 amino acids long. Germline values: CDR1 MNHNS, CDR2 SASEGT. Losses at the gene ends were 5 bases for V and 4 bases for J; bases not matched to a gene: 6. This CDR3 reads CASSSRDRDNQPQHF. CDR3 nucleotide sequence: TGTGCCAGCAGTAGCCGGGACAGGGATAATCAGCCCCAGCATTTT.

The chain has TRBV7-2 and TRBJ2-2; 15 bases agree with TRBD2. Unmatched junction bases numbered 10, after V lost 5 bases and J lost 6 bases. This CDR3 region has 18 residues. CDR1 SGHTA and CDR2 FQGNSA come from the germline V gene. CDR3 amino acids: CASSPGTSGGIVSGELFF. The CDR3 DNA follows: TGTGCCAGCAGCCCCGGGACTAGCGGGGGGATAGTATCCGGGGAGCTGTTTTTT. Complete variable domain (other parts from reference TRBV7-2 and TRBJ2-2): GAGVSQSPSNKVTEKGKDVELRCDPISGHTALYWYRQSLGQGLEFLIYFQGNSAPDKSGLPSDRFSAERTGGSVSTLTIQRTQQEDSAVYLCASSPGTSGGIVSGELFFGEGSRLTVL.

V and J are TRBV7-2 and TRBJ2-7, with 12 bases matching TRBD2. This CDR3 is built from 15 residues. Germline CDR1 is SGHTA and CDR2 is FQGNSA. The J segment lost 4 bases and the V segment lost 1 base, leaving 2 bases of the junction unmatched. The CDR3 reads CASSLGLAGAYEQYF. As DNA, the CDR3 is TGTGCCAGCAGCTTAGGACTAGCGGGAGCGTACGAGCAGTACTTC.

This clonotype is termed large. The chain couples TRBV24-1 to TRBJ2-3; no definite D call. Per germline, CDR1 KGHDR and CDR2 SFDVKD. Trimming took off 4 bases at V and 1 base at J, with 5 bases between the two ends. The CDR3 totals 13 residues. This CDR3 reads CATSEGGTDTQYF. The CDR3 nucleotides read TGTGCCACCAGTGAAGGAGGCACAGATACGCAGTATTTT.